One and the same sample provided the 12 T cell receptor beta chains below, sequenced in a study of CD8 T cells in Susac syndrome. When the RNA was reverse transcribed, random hexamers were used with an input of about 0.5 to 1 ug. In TCRdb, the immunoSEQ multiplex PCR reads were re-called with MiXCR into one record per CDR3 protein. The table records 85,000 to 120,000 distinct CDR3 sequences, roughly 94% of them present only once. Sequenced sample: CD8+ T cells from PBMCs. These receptor sequences come from a human donor with Susac syndrome.

Concerning this clonotype: No conserved phenylalanine or tryptophan is present at the end of the CDR3, so a read error is the likely explanation. Here the CDR3 DNA reads TGTGCCACCAGCAGAGACAGGAATGCCGGTCAGCCCCAGCATTCT. Translating it yields CATSRDRNAGQPQHS. The chain couples TRBV15 to TRBJ1-5; D gene unclear. V dropped 0 bases and J dropped 6 bases, with 12 bases sitting between them. The germline V gene has CDR1 LNHNV and CDR2 YYDKDF (reference sequence). This CDR3 region has 15 residues.

The chain recombines TRBV6-4 with TRBJ2-1; 12 nucleotides match TRBD2. The CDR3 is 15 residues long. Germline V gives CDR1 MRHNA, CDR2 SNTAGT. Trimming cost V 5 bases and J 8 bases; bases outside gene matches: 7. The CDR3 here is CASSYTSGGFDEQFF. CDR3 DNA: TGTGCCAGCAGTTATACTAGCGGGGGGTTCGATGAGCAGTTCTTC.

CDR3 nucleotide sequence: TGTGCCAGCAGTTTAAGGGGGAGCTCCTACAATGAGCAGTTCTTC. Amino acid sequence: CASSLRGSSYNEQFF. The J gene is TRBJ2-1, the V gene TRBV27; weak D call: TRBD1 (6 bases). Trimming cost V 2 bases and J 0 bases, with 8 bases left between them. The germline CDR1 and CDR2 sequences are MNHEY and SMNVEV (reference sequence). The CDR3 is 15 amino acids.

The rearrangement joins TRBV6-5 to TRBJ2-3, with 9 bases that match TRBD1. The CDR3 runs 15 residues. Germline V gene data show CDR1 as MNHEY and CDR2 as SVGAGI. V trimming: 5 bases; J trimming: 6 bases; junction bases outside the gene matches: 9. For the CDR3, the DNA is TGTGCCAGCAGTCAATGGACAGGGGATGGCGATACGCAGTATTTT. It is translated as CASSQWTGDGDTQYF.

The gene calls are TRBV20-1 and TRBJ1-2, with 9 bases lining up with TRBD1. This CDR3 region has 15 residues. Germline V gene sequence: CDR1 DFQATT, CDR2 SNEGSKA (reference sequence). V was clipped by 4 bases and J by 4 bases; unmatched bases: 10. The CDR3 protein is CSATRGDRELYGYTF. The CDR3 DNA sequence: TGCAGTGCTACGCGGGGGGACAGGGAGCTCTATGGCTACACCTTC.

The chain employs TRBV29-1 and TRBJ1-5; no clear D. The CDR3 spans 15 residues. V lost 5 bases and J lost 5, with 19 bases in between. Germline CDR1 SQVTM, CDR2 ANQGSEA. The CDR3 nucleotides read TGCAGCGTTATCCCCGGCCCCGGCCGCCATCAGCCCCAGCATTTT. This codes for CSVIPGPGRHQPQHF.

The chain is built from TRBV25-1 and TRBJ2-5, with D tentatively TRBD2 (6 bases). The CDR3 covers 14 residues. V lost 0 bases, J lost 3 bases, and 8 bases lay in between. The germline V gene has CDR1 MGHDK and CDR2 SYGVNS. The CDR3 DNA sequence: TGTGCCAGCAGTGAATACGGGGGAAAAGAGACCCAGTACTTC. It specifies CASSEYGGKETQYF.

This clonotype was seen a single time. The V call is TRBV9, the J call TRBJ1-5; 8 positions agree with TRBD1. Per germline, CDR1 SGDLS and CDR2 YYNGEE. The CDR3 sequence is 15 residues long. Losses at the gene ends were 3 bases for V and 2 bases for J; bases not matched to a gene: 4. CDR3 loop: CASSATGQGNQPQHF. CDR3 bases: TGTGCCAGCAGCGCCACGGGACAGGGCAATCAGCCCCAGCATTTT. Drawing the rest from reference TRBV9 and TRBJ1-5, the complete variable domain is DSGVTQTPKHLITATGQRVTLRCSPRSGDLSVYWYQQSLDQGLQFLIQYYNGEERAKGNILERFSAQQFPDLHSELNLSSLELGDSALYFCASSATGQGNQPQHFGDGTRLSIL.

The chain uses TRBV20-1 and TRBJ2-7; D might be TRBD2 (5 bases). Trimming took 3 bases from V and 2 from J, leaving 11 bases between them. The CDR3 has 13 amino acids. Germline V lookup: CDR1 DFQATT, CDR2 SNEGSKA (reference sequence). This CDR3 is CSARPGSAYEQYF. Here the CDR3 DNA reads TGCAGTGCTAGGCCGGGGTCAGCCTACGAGCAGTACTTC.

The V and J genes are TRBV5-6 and TRBJ2-2; D may be TRBD1 (6 bases). The CDR3 totals 15 residues. Trimming took off 3 bases at V and 6 bases at J, with 15 bases between the two ends. Germline V gives CDR1 SGHDT, CDR2 YYEEEE. The CDR3, as DNA: TGTGCCAGCAGCTCGGGACAAACGCTCGCCGGGGAGCTGTTTTTT. Translation: CASSSGQTLAGELFF. Full variable domain (rest looked up from reference TRBV5-6 and TRBJ2-2): DAGVTQSPTHLIKTRGQQVTLRCSPKSGHDTVSWYQQALGQGPQFIFQYYEEEERQRGNFPDRFSGHQFPNYSSELNVNALLLGDSALYLCASSSGQTLAGELFFGEGSRLTVL.

This rearrangement joins TRBV9 to TRBJ1-3; D is undetermined. Trimming took 0 bases from V and 4 from J, leaving 5 bases between them. The germline V gene encodes CDR1 SGDLS and CDR2 YYNGEE. The CDR3 is 13 amino acids. CDR3 nucleotides: TGTGCCAGCAGCGTAGCTCCGGGAAACACCATATATTTT. Its protein product is CASSVAPGNTIYF.

This clonotype was seen a single time. The V gene is TRBV27, the J gene TRBJ2-5; D may be TRBD2 (5 bases). The CDR3 spans 14 residues. V was shortened by 5 bases and J by 7 bases, with 17 bases between the two germline ends. Germline V gene lookup returns CDR1 MNHEY and CDR2 SMNVEV (reference sequence). This chain's CDR3 is CASSLAAVRGTQYF. The DNA for the CDR3 is TGTGCCAGCAGTCTGGCAGCGGTCAGAGGGACCCAGTACTTC.